This T cell receptor beta chain was sequenced during a study of cytomegalovirus exposure and HLA in healthy donors. Regarding the study as a whole: Later analysis indicated greater clonal expansion among HLA-associated TCR beta chains than among equally common other chains. Relative to the roughly 640-donor mean, N-insertions were reportedly fewer in an Asian-associated ancestry cluster in a later analysis.

Primers: 60 Vbeta forward and 13 Jbeta reverse. Only in-frame clones appear in the TCRdb table, and some are missing; sequencing was by immunoSEQ multiplex PCR. The sample lists about 120,000 clones; around 62% were seen once. In the case of this clone: Antigen unknown.

Germline values: CDR1 MNHNS, CDR2 SASEGT. V gave up 3 bases and J gave up 5 bases, with 14 bases separating them. The length of the CDR3 is 15 residues. The donors were healthy bone marrow donors. The specimen was PBMCs. This TCR derives from a woman aged 40 to 50 in good health and CMV-seropositive. J is TRBJ1-5 and V is TRBV6-1, with D possibly being TRBD1 (6 bases). The CDR3 sequence is CASSEAGGEDQPQHF. Here the CDR3 DNA reads TGTGCCAGCAGTGAGGCGGGGGGCGAGGATCAGCCCCAGCATTTT.